This TCR beta chain was sequenced for a study of preoperative IRX-2 immunotherapy in early breast cancer. As to treatment: preoperative locoregional IRX-2 cytokine immunotherapy. Samples came from a phase Ib trial of preoperative locoregional IRX-2 cytokine immunotherapy. TCRdb keeps only in-frame clones here, not all; method: immunoSEQ multiplex PCR. This table holds about 3,100 clones, about 75% found once. V shed 3 bases and J shed 3 bases, with 8 bases lying between them. Germline CDR1 and CDR2: SGHVT and SQSDAQ. This CDR3 spans 13 amino acids. This sample comprised tumor tissue, obtained before IRX-2 immunotherapy. The sequence derives from a human donor with breast cancer. This chain connects TRBV7-4 to TRBJ2-5; D is possibly TRBD2 (6 bases). Here the CDR3 DNA reads TGTGCCAGCAGCTTCGGGGGTGAAGAGACCCAGTACTTC. Translated, it gives CASSFGGEETQYF.